This section outlines one T cell receptor (beta chain) sequence together with its context. There are 14 residues in the CDR3. Looked up from germline, CDR1 is SGHVS and CDR2 is FQNEAQ. With 6 bases removed from V and 4 bases from J, the gap between germline ends came to 15 bases. This record comes from a study of T-cell reconstitution after alpha-beta-depleted transplantation in children. Unique molecular identifiers were incorporated into the prepared TCRbeta library. TCRdb ran MiXCR on the PCR reads and lists one entry per CDR3 protein. The sample contains 450,000 to 700,000 distinct CDR3 sequences, approximately 30% of which appear only once.

The sample here was PBMCs, taken before TCRalphabeta/CD19-depleted stem cell transplant. This TCR was sampled from a boy under two years old with Wiskott-Aldrich syndrome, due to receive a stem cell transplant. The rearrangement links TRBV7-8 to TRBJ2-5; weak D call: TRBD2 (5 bases). The CDR3 sequence: CASRGWEKLETQYF. The CDR3, as DNA: TGTGCCAGCAGGGGGTGGGAGAAGTTAGAGACCCAGTACTTC.